A selection of T cell receptor beta chains follows, all from one sample in a study of T cell responses to AZD1222 COVID-19 vaccine. Generated by immunoSEQ multiplex PCR, the TCRdb table keeps only in-frame clones and is missing some. This sample carries about 190,000 clones, 92% of them seen once, and the ten largest clones take roughly 1.4%. This material consisted of peripheral blood, taken on day 0 of AZD1222 vaccination. Every receptor here comes from an adult in good health. Each CDR3 is given with its conserved first and last residue. The D gene is left open where the match is weak. Clone sizes are given selectively: once, few, many, or a class where the clone is expanded.

.	15	TRBV18	TRBJ1-6	TRBD1	CASSSTGTGASPLHF	TGTGCCAGCTCATCCACCGGGACAGGGGCCTCACCCCTCCACTTT
.	14	TRBV18	TRBJ1-2	.	CASSPRSEGDGYTF	TGTGCCAGCTCACCACGTTCGGAGGGTGATGGCTACACCTTC
.	15	TRBV19	TRBJ1-4	.	CASSILLAASEKLFF	TGTGCCAGTAGTATACTTCTGGCTGCGAGTGAAAAACTGTTTTTT
.	16	TRBV19	TRBJ2-1	TRBD2	CASSLFLAGVNNEQFF	TGTGCCAGTAGTTTGTTTCTAGCGGGGGTGAACAATGAGCAGTTCTTC
.	16	TRBV27	TRBJ2-6	.	CASSLSVASGANVLTF	TGTGCCAGCAGTTTATCGGTGGCGTCTGGGGCCAACGTCCTGACTTTC
.	13	TRBV12-3/TRBV12-4	TRBJ2-7	TRBD1	CASGTGPSYEQYF	TGTGCCAGTGGGACAGGACCATCCTACGAGCAGTACTTC
.	15	TRBV7-6	TRBJ1-1	.	CASSLETAGDTEAFF	TGTGCCAGCAGCTTAGAAACAGCCGGGGACACTGAAGCTTTCTTT
.	15	TRBV4-1	TRBJ1-1	.	CASSHLYEGNTEAFF	TGCGCCAGCAGCCACCTTTACGAGGGGAACACTGAAGCTTTCTTT
.	13	TRBV2	TRBJ1-6	TRBD1	CASKQGVDSPLHF	TGTGCCAGCAAGCAGGGGGTTGATTCACCCCTCCACTTT
.	12	TRBV27	TRBJ2-2	.	CASTPNTGELFF	TGTGCCAGCACCCCGAACACCGGGGAGCTGTTTTTT
.	14	TRBV5-1	TRBJ1-1	.	CASSLQSWNTEAFF	TGCGCCAGCAGCCTCCAATCCTGGAACACTGAAGCTTTCTTT
.	13	TRBV7-2	TRBJ1-1	.	CASSLWKGTEAFF	TGTGCCAGCAGCTTATGGAAGGGAACAGAAGCTTTCTTT
.	14	TRBV3-1/TRBV3-2	TRBJ1-1	.	CASSDLLVNTEAFF	TGTGCCAGCAGCGATCTTCTAGTCAACACTGAAGCTTTCTTT
.	15	TRBV6-1	TRBJ2-3	.	CASSDSALYTDTQYF	TGTGCCAGCAGTGATTCTGCCCTTTACACAGATACGCAGTATTTT
.	17	TRBV23-1	TRBJ2-4	.	CASSQRLSGEVKNIQYF	TGCGCCAGCAGTCAAAGGCTCTCGGGGGAAGTCAAAAACATTCAGTACTTC
.	16	TRBV6-5	TRBJ1-4	.	CASSYGGTDGSEKLFF	TGTGCCAGCAGTTACGGAGGAACGGACGGATCAGAAAAACTGTTTTTT
.	14	TRBV27	TRBJ2-7	.	CASSSGLLSYEQYF	TGTGCCAGCAGTTCCGGGCTCCTCTCCTACGAGCAGTACTTC
.	14	TRBV11-2	TRBJ1-4	.	CASSLGVGPEKLFF	TGTGCCAGCAGCTTAGGGGTCGGACCCGAAAAACTGTTTTTT
.	15	TRBV28	TRBJ1-2	.	CASSFFGQTPYGYTF	TGTGCCAGCAGTTTTTTTGGCCAGACCCCCTATGGCTACACCTTC
.	14	TRBV10-3	TRBJ1-1	.	CAITRTEVNTEAFF	TGTGCCATCACGCGGACGGAAGTGAACACTGAAGCTTTCTTT
.	12	TRBV3-1/TRBV3-2	TRBJ1-5	.	CASSLEGQPQHF	TGTGCCAGCAGCCTGGAGGGGCAGCCCCAGCATTTT
.	12	TRBV19	TRBJ1-2	TRBD1	CASSDQGGGYTF	TGTGCCAGTAGTGACCAGGGGGGCGGCTACACCTTC
once	15	TRBV19	TRBJ2-3	.	CASTLGGVSTDTQYF	TGTGCCAGTACCCTAGGGGGGGTTAGCACAGATACGCAGTATTTT
.	12	TRBV28	TRBJ2-5	.	CASSLDREDQYF	TGTGCCAGCAGTTTAGACAGGGAGGACCAGTACTTC
once	14	TRBV9	TRBJ1-5	.	CASSTGRFNQPQHF	TGTGCCAGCAGTACGGGACGGTTCAATCAGCCCCAGCATTTT
.	14	TRBV11-2	TRBJ1-1	.	CASSLFDRNTEAFF	TGTGCCAGCAGCTTATTCGACAGGAACACTGAAGCTTTCTTT
.	16	TRBV11-2	TRBJ2-5	TRBD2	CASSTGLAGYQETQYF	TGTGCCAGCAGCACGGGACTAGCGGGGTACCAAGAGACCCAGTACTTC
.	14	TRBV6-5	TRBJ1-4	TRBD1	CASSRTGVNEKLFF	TGTGCCAGCAGTAGAACAGGGGTTAATGAAAAACTGTTTTTT
.	13	TRBV6-5	TRBJ1-2	TRBD1	CASSRDSPYGYTF	TGTGCCAGCAGTCGGGACAGCCCTTATGGCTACACCTTC
once	15	TRBV28	TRBJ2-7	.	CASSLVDRSSYEQYF	TGTGCCAGCAGTTTAGTCGACAGGTCCTCCTACGAGCAGTACTTC
.	18	TRBV7-9	TRBJ2-7	TRBD2	CASSLDSYGGGGSYEQYF	TGTGCCAGCAGCTTAGATTCTTACGGCGGGGGAGGGTCCTACGAGCAGTACTTC
.	15	TRBV3-1/TRBV3-2	TRBJ2-1	.	CASSQDPGTYNEQFF	TGTGCCAGCAGCCAAGATCCGGGGACCTACAATGAGCAGTTCTTC
.	13	TRBV28	TRBJ1-2	TRBD1	CASRDRGSYGYTF	TGTGCCAGCAGAGACAGGGGAAGCTATGGCTACACCTTC
.	11	TRBV10-3	TRBJ2-1	.	CATWGDNEQFF	TGTGCCACCTGGGGAGACAATGAGCAGTTCTTC
.	15	TRBV3-1/TRBV3-2	TRBJ2-7	TRBD2	CASSHTGGSSYEQYF	TGTGCCAGCAGCCATACGGGGGGATCCTCCTACGAGCAGTACTTC
.	13	TRBV6-6	TRBJ1-1	TRBD1	CASSSTGGTEAFF	TGTGCCAGCAGTTCCACAGGGGGCACTGAAGCTTTCTTT
once	14	TRBV5-1	TRBJ2-3	.	CASSLVQPVDTQYF	TGCGCCAGCAGCTTGGTTCAGCCCGTGGATACGCAGTATTTT
.	15	TRBV5-1	TRBJ1-5	TRBD1	CASSPGTGGRQPQHF	TGCGCCAGCAGCCCCGGGACAGGGGGCCGTCAGCCCCAGCATTTT
once	14	TRBV3-1/TRBV3-2	TRBJ2-3	TRBD1	CASSQEQGADTQYF	TGTGCCAGCAGCCAAGAGCAGGGGGCAGATACGCAGTATTTT
.	13	TRBV3-1/TRBV3-2	TRBJ1-6	.	CASSTEVDSPLHF	TGTGCCAGCAGCACCGAGGTAGATTCACCCCTCCACTTT
once	12	TRBV6-6	TRBJ2-7	TRBD1	CAGGDRAYEQYF	TGTGCCGGTGGAGACAGGGCCTACGAGCAGTACTTC
.	14	TRBV5-1	TRBJ1-5	.	CASSPDRSNQPQHF	TGCGCCAGCAGCCCGGACCGTAGCAATCAGCCCCAGCATTTT
once	16	TRBV6-2/TRBV6-3	TRBJ1-4	.	CASSPKPGTGVAKLFF	TGTGCCAGCAGCCCTAAGCCGGGAACGGGGGTTGCGAAACTGTTTTTT
.	13	TRBV7-2	TRBJ1-6	.	CASSLGSLSPLHF	TGTGCCAGCAGCTTAGGGTCCCTTTCACCCCTCCACTTT
.	16	TRBV11-2	TRBJ2-5	.	CASSGGGTGKPKTQYF	TGTGCCAGCAGCGGAGGGGGCACAGGGAAACCAAAGACCCAGTACTTC
.	12	TRBV11-3	TRBJ2-2	.	CASSLETGELFF	TGTGCCAGCAGCTTAGAGACCGGGGAGCTGTTTTTT
.	14	TRBV6-5	TRBJ1-5	.	CASSYGARGQPQHF	TGTGCCAGCAGTTACGGGGCAAGAGGGCAGCCCCAGCATTTT
.	12	TRBV9	TRBJ1-6	.	CASQGEGSPLHF	TGTGCCAGCCAAGGGGAGGGTTCACCCCTCCACTTT